The next 17 T cell receptor beta chains were all read from a single sample in a study of shared clonotypes between healthy human individuals. TCRdb keeps only in-frame clones here, not all; method: immunoSEQ multiplex PCR. The repertoire holds around 990,000 clones, with roughly 80% as singletons. Sequenced: memory CD4+ T cells from PBMCs. Regarding subset: CD45RA-negative fraction. The receptors derive from a man aged 18 to 29 in good health. Some clones in this sample may be carry-over from other donors' samples.

This chain uses TRBV13 with TRBJ2-3, with D possibly being TRBD2 (6 bases). Trimming removed 7 bases from V and 0 bases from J, with 14 bases in between. This CDR3 contains 15 residues. Per germline, CDR1 PRHDT and CDR2 FYEKMQ (reference sequence). CDR3 residues: CASTIGDSSTDTQYF. CDR3 sequence (DNA): TGTGCCAGCACCATAGGGGACTCTAGCACAGATACGCAGTATTTT.

This chain's CDR3 is CALSGGRAQYEQYF. Here the CDR3 DNA reads TGTGCCCTCTCGGGCGGGAGGGCTCAGTACGAGCAGTACTTC. The genes are TRBV7-9 and TRBJ2-7; 9 bases are a match to TRBD2. V shed 11 bases, J shed 4 bases, and the junction held 12 bases outside the gene matches. In germline, CDR1 is SEHNR, CDR2 FQNEAQ (reference sequence). This CDR3 has 14 residues.

CDR3 region: CASSLALGLAAYNEQFF. CDR3 nucleotide sequence: TGTGCCAGCAGCTTGGCCTTGGGACTAGCGGCCTACAATGAGCAGTTCTTC. The J gene is TRBJ2-1, the V gene TRBV5-6, with 11 bases lining up with TRBD2. Trimming removed 0 bases from V and 2 bases from J; junction bases left unmatched: 4. The CDR3 covers 17 residues. The germline CDR1 and CDR2 sequences are SGHDT and YYEEEE.

The chain uses TRBV25-1 and TRBJ2-1; 9 positions match TRBD2. J lost 3 bases, V lost 3 bases, and 6 bases had no gene match. Germline V gene sequence: CDR1 MGHDK, CDR2 SYGVNS. The CDR3 totals 16 residues. CDR3: CASSEASGISYNEQFF. In DNA form, the CDR3 reads TGTGCCAGCAGTGAGGCTAGCGGGATTAGCTACAATGAGCAGTTCTTC.

The chain uses TRBV4-3 and TRBJ2-7; D remains ambiguous. The CDR3 has 15 amino acids. From germline, CDR1 is LGHNA and CDR2 YSLEER. V lost 0 bases, J lost 1 base, and 10 bases lay in between. The CDR3, as DNA: TGCGCCAGCAGCCAAGAGTGGCTATCATCCTACGAGCAGTACTTC. This sequence encodes CASSQEWLSSYEQYF.

This chain joins TRBV5-1 and TRBJ2-7; 10 bases line up with TRBD2. Germline CDR1 SGHRS, CDR2 YFSETQ. The CDR3 length is 14 residues. The junction had 8 bases not matched to a gene; V was cut back by 0 bases and J by 11 bases. CDR3 region: CASSLEASGSGEYF. CDR3 bases: TGCGCCAGCAGCTTGGAGGCTAGCGGGAGTGGGGAGTACTTC.

The V and J genes are TRBV15 and TRBJ1-1, with D unclear. The V gene lost 5 bases and the J gene lost 0 bases, with 22 bases spanning the gap. Germline assignment: CDR1 LNHNV and CDR2 YYDKDF (reference sequence). There are 18 residues in the CDR3. In DNA, the CDR3 is TGTGCCACCAGCCGATCAAAGGAAAGGGTGTGGATGAACACTGAAGCTTTCTTT. This encodes CATSRSKERVWMNTEAFF.

V and J are TRBV9 and TRBJ2-1; a weak D match, TRBD2 (5 bases). V lost 0 bases and J lost 9, with 10 bases in between. Germline V gene lookup returns CDR1 SGDLS and CDR2 YYNGEE. The CDR3 sequence is 13 residues long. The CDR3 DNA sequence: TGTGCCAGCAGCGTAGGCGGGCGGAGTGAGCAGTTCTTC. It specifies CASSVGGRSEQFF.

The chain combines TRBV2 with TRBJ2-1; tentative D call: TRBD1 (5 bases). CDR3 length: 14 residues. V shed 3 bases and J shed 8 bases, with 14 bases lying between them. Per the germline V gene, CDR1 is SNHLY and CDR2 is FYNNEI. The CDR3 spells CASSDRRAPDEQFF. The CDR3 bases are TGTGCCAGCAGTGACCGCAGGGCCCCAGATGAGCAGTTCTTC. The whole variable domain, filled in from reference TRBV2 and TRBJ2-1, reads EPEVTQTPSHQVTQMGQEVILRCVPISNHLYFYWYRQILGQKVEFLVSFYNNEISEKSEIFDDQFSVERPDGSNFTLKIRSTKLEDSAMYFCASSDRRAPDEQFFGPGTRLTVL.

Here the CDR3 reads CASSVLPVDEQYF. The CDR3 DNA is TGTGCCAGCAGCGTACTCCCGGTGGACGAGCAGTACTTC. The chain employs TRBV9 and TRBJ2-7, with D unresolved. The length of the CDR3 is 13 residues. V gave up 1 base and J gave up 5 bases, with 10 bases separating them. Germline values: CDR1 SGDLS, CDR2 YYNGEE.

The chain is built from TRBV5-6 and TRBJ2-1; TRBD1 might be the D (6 bases). Trimming left V 4 bases short and J 8 bases short, with 16 bases between. The CDR3 consists of 14 residues. The germline gives CDR1 SGHDT, CDR2 YYEEEE. CDR3 residues: CASSPGPGVDEQFF. The CDR3 DNA follows: TGTGCCAGCAGCCCGGGGCCAGGGGTCGATGAGCAGTTCTTC.

This sequence joins TRBV28 and TRBJ2-7; 12 bases map to TRBD2. Trimming removed 6 bases from V and 1 base from J; junction bases left unmatched: 1. From germline, CDR1 is MDHEN and CDR2 SYDVKM. This CDR3 is 14 amino acids long. DNA for the CDR3: TGTGCCAGCAGGGGGACTAGCGGGTCCTACGAGCAGTACTTC. Encoded protein: CASRGTSGSYEQYF.

This clone was found once. The V and J genes are TRBV5-8 and TRBJ2-2; a possible D gene is TRBD1 (5 bases). V lost 4 bases, J lost 4 bases, and 8 bases lay in between. This CDR3 comprises 13 residues. Germline V CDR1 and CDR2: SGHTS, YDEGEE. Written as DNA, the CDR3 is TGTGCCAGCAGCACAGACAGCACCGGGGAGCTGTTTTTT. Amino acids: CASSTDSTGELFF.

The gene calls are TRBV5-4 and TRBJ2-3; D gene unclear. There are 15 residues in the CDR3. Germline CDR1 SGHNT, CDR2 YYREEE (reference sequence). Between the trimmed V and J ends, which lost 4 bases and 1 base, there was a span of 13 bases. CDR3 sequence: CASSLDQEGTDTQYF. DNA for the CDR3: TGTGCCAGCAGCCTGGACCAAGAAGGCACAGATACGCAGTATTTT.

This CDR3 reads CSVEGSGTRGYTF. In DNA form, the CDR3 reads TGCAGCGTTGAAGGGTCAGGGACTCGGGGCTACACCTTC. The genes are TRBV29-1 and TRBJ1-2; the D gene is possibly TRBD1 (5 bases). Germline V CDR1 and CDR2: SQVTM, ANQGSEA. V lost 1 base and J lost 8, with 14 bases in between. The CDR3 loop spans 13 amino acids.

This clone occurred a few times. The V call is TRBV6-1, the J call TRBJ1-2, with a possible D match to TRBD1 (6 bases). CDR3 length: 13 amino acids. CDR1 and CDR2 (germline): MNHNS, SASEGT. V gave up 3 bases and J gave up 6 bases, with 11 bases separating them. CDR3 in amino acids: CASSERGQNGYTF. CDR3 coding DNA: TGTGCCAGCAGTGAGCGGGGGCAGAATGGCTACACCTTC.

This clone was detected once. The CDR3 reads CASSQGQGLYEQYF. The CDR3 coding sequence is TGTGCCAGCAGCCAGGGACAGGGGTTGTACGAGCAGTACTTC. The gene calls are TRBV7-8 and TRBJ2-7; TRBD1 matches 10 bases. The V gene end was trimmed by 5 bases and the J gene end by 4 bases; junction bases not matched to a gene: 5. Germline CDR1 is SGHVS and CDR2 is FQNEAQ. The CDR3 length is 14 residues.